These T cell receptor beta chains were read from a single sample in a study of cytomegalovirus exposure and HLA in healthy donors. Produced via immunoSEQ multiplex PCR; TCRdb's table is partial and in-frame only. The table has about 140,000 clones, roughly 77% seen once; the top ten hold about 3.5%. Sequencing was carried out using PBMCs. The receptors shown here come from a man between 35 and 55 years old in good health and CMV-seronegative. The CDR3 runs from the conserved cysteine through the conserved F or W. The D gene is left open where the match is weak. Clone size appears in some rows only: once, few, many, or a class for an expanded clone.

d_gene,abundance,v_gene,j_gene,CDR3nt,CDR3aa
TRBD1,-,TRBV4-1,TRBJ2-7,TGCGCCAGCAGCCACCAAGACAGGGTAGGCGAGCAGTACTTC,CASSHQDRVGEQYF
-,few,TRBV10-3,TRBJ1-2,TGTGCCATCAGTGAGTCAGGGGTTGGCTACACCTTC,CAISESGVGYTF
-,-,TRBV13,TRBJ1-2,TGTGCCAGCAGCTTAGCAGCGGGAAGGTGGAACTATGGCTACACCTTC,CASSLAAGRWNYGYTF
-,-,TRBV5-5,TRBJ2-1,TGTGCCAGCAGCTTAAGAGGGGGGCAGTTCTTC,CASSLRGGQFF
TRBD1,-,TRBV19,TRBJ1-5,TGTGCCAGTAGTCTCACAGGGGGCGATCAGCCCCAGCATTTT,CASSLTGGDQPQHF
-,-,TRBV19,TRBJ2-3,TGTGCCAGTAGTATAGACAGGGCCAGCACAGATACGCAGTATTTT,CASSIDRASTDTQYF
-,-,TRBV5-1,TRBJ2-5,TGCGCCAGCAGCTCCTCACTAGGTCTGGTGAAAGAGACCCAGTACTTC,CASSSSLGLVKETQYF
TRBD2,-,TRBV7-2,TRBJ2-1,TGTGCCAGCAGCTTAGCTGGTCTAGCGGGGGTCAATGAGCAGTTCTTC,CASSLAGLAGVNEQFF
-,-,TRBV6-7,TRBJ1-3,TGTGCCAGCGGGGGGGGAAGGGTTAGAAACACCATATATTTT,CASGGGRVRNTIYF
-,-,TRBV28,TRBJ1-1,TGTGCCAGCAGTTTACTTTGGGGACAGAACACTGAAGCTTTCTTT,CASSLLWGQNTEAFF
-,few,TRBV2,TRBJ1-4,TGTGCCAGCACAAAGGAGGACCGGTATGAAAAACTGTTTTTT,CASTKEDRYEKLFF
-,once,TRBV20-1,TRBJ2-1,TGCAGTGCGAGGGACAATGAGCAGTTCTTC,CSARDNEQFF
-,few,TRBV10-1,TRBJ2-7,TGCGCCAGCAGTGACGAGGCAGGGGCCTCTAGGGAGCAGTACTTC,CASSDEAGASREQYF
TRBD1,-,TRBV4-1,TRBJ1-3,TGCGCCAGCAGCCAAGAAATACAGGGGATAGGTGGAAACACCATATATTTT,CASSQEIQGIGGNTIYF
-,-,TRBV28,TRBJ1-6,TGTGCCAAGGGAGGCGGACCATATAATTCACCCCTCCACTTT,CAKGGGPYNSPLHF
TRBD1,-,TRBV7-9,TRBJ1-1,TGTGCCAGCAGCTCAGGACAGGGGGTCAAAGCTTTCTTT,CASSSGQGVKAFF
-,-,TRBV18,TRBJ1-1,TGTGCCAGCTCACCATTTCGGAACACTGAAGCTTTCTTT,CASSPFRNTEAFF
-,-,TRBV18,TRBJ1-4,TGTGCCAGCTCACCACCAGGCAGGATCAATGAAAAACTGTTTTTT,CASSPPGRINEKLFF
-,-,TRBV7-2,TRBJ2-7,TGTGCCAGCAGCTTAGTTGGAGCGAGCCGAGGGCAGTACTTC,CASSLVGASRGQYF
-,-,TRBV28,TRBJ2-7,TGTGCCAGCAGTTTACAGACCTACGAGCAGTACTTC,CASSLQTYEQYF
-,-,TRBV6-6,TRBJ1-5,TGTGCCAGCAGCCCCCGCGGTCTTAGCAATCAGCCCCAGCATTTT,CASSPRGLSNQPQHF
-,-,TRBV15,TRBJ2-3,TGTGCCACCAGCAGAGGCGATCACACAGATACGCAGTATTTT,CATSRGDHTDTQYF
-,-,TRBV5-4,TRBJ2-2,TGTGCCAGCAGCTTGGATGGCGGCGGGGAGCTGTTTTTT,CASSLDGGGELFF
-,few,TRBV5-6,TRBJ1-2,TGTGCCAGCTGGTGGGGCTCTGCTAACTATGGCTACACCTTC,CASWWGSANYGYTF
TRBD1,-,TRBV19,TRBJ1-2,TGTGCCAGTAGTATAATGACCGGGACAGATGGCTACACCTTC,CASSIMTGTDGYTF
TRBD2,-,TRBV18,TRBJ2-3,TGTGCCAGCTCACCACTAGGCGGGGGGTCTAGCACAGATACGCAGTATTTT,CASSPLGGGSSTDTQYF
-,-,TRBV18,TRBJ1-2,TGTGCCAGCTCGCCAGATAATGGACAGTACTATGGCTACACCTTC,CASSPDNGQYYGYTF
-,-,TRBV7-3,TRBJ2-1,TGTGCCAGCAGCGTGACAGGATACAATGAGCAGTTCTTC,CASSVTGYNEQFF
-,-,TRBV6-1,TRBJ2-1,TGTGCCAGCAGTATTGGACAGTCCTACAATGAGCAGTTCTTC,CASSIGQSYNEQFF
TRBD1,-,TRBV29-1,TRBJ2-7,TGCAGCGCCCGTAGACTGACAGGGGACGAGCAGTACTTC,CSARRLTGDEQYF
TRBD1,-,TRBV9,TRBJ1-3,TGTGCCAGCAGCGCAGGGGGCGCCGGAAACACCATATATTTT,CASSAGGAGNTIYF
-,once,TRBV2,TRBJ2-7,TGTGCCAGCATCCAGGGTCTCTACGAGCAGTACTTC,CASIQGLYEQYF
-,-,TRBV6-5,TRBJ1-2,TGTGCCAGCAGTTACCAACAGGCCCGTGGTGGCTACACCTTC,CASSYQQARGGYTF
TRBD2,-,TRBV4-2,TRBJ2-6,TGTGCCAGCAGCCTTGGACTAGCGGGGGTCGCCTCTGGGGCCAACGTCCTGACTTTC,CASSLGLAGVASGANVLTF
-,-,TRBV5-6,TRBJ2-3,TGTGCCAGCAGCGCCCGTGTCCGGGGTGCCATCACAGATACGCAGTATTTT,CASSARVRGAITDTQYF